These 15 T cell receptor beta chains were sequenced from one sample in a study of CD8 T cells in ankylosing spondylitis. In TCRdb, the 5' RACE reads were re-called with MiXCR into one record per CDR3 protein. In the table there are some 87,000 distinct CDR3 sequences, just under 9% of which are singletons. Sequencing was performed on blood, either unsorted or a sorted T cell fraction (not recorded which). The receptors shown here come from a male donor with ankylosing spondylitis or in good health (not recorded which).

This clonotype appeared many times. The J gene is TRBJ1-6, the V gene TRBV5-1; D perhaps matches TRBD1 (5 bases). Trimming took 0 bases from V and 3 from J, leaving 10 bases between them. CDR3 length: 16 residues. Germline V lookup: CDR1 SGHRS, CDR2 YFSETQ. CDR3 DNA sequence: TGCGCCAGCAGCTTGGCAGGGCCCCGCTATAATTCACCCCTCCACTTT. Residues: CASSLAGPRYNSPLHF.

Ten or more counts support this clonotype. The chain combines TRBV5-1 with TRBJ1-4, with D unresolved. V dropped 4 bases and J dropped 6 bases, with 10 bases sitting between them. CDR3 length: 13 amino acids. Germline CDR1 SGHRS, CDR2 YFSETQ. DNA of the CDR3: TGCGCCAGCAGCAATGGTGGGGATGAAAAACTGTTTTTT. It is translated as CASSNGGDEKLFF.

This clonotype was seen repeatedly, ten times or more. The CDR3 loop is CSATTGARGTEAFF. CDR3 sequence (DNA): TGCAGTGCCACAACGGGGGCGCGGGGGACTGAAGCTTTCTTT. The rearrangement links TRBV20-1 to TRBJ1-1; D may be TRBD1 (6 bases). CDR3 size: 14 residues. Germline loops: CDR1 DFQATT, CDR2 SNEGSKA (reference sequence). The ends were cut back, 6 bases at V and 5 bases at J, with 19 bases in the middle.

The chain has TRBV18 and TRBJ2-7, with D uncertain. This CDR3 comprises 14 residues. V was clipped by 2 bases and J by 0 bases, with 8 bases between them. Per the germline V gene, CDR1 is KGHSH and CDR2 is LQKENI. The CDR3 loop is CASSPGGSSYEQYF. The CDR3 coding sequence is TGTGCCAGCTCACCAGGCGGTAGCTCCTACGAGCAGTACTTC.

A few counts support this clonotype. This chain joins TRBV4-2 and TRBJ2-7, with 14 nucleotides matching TRBD2. J was trimmed by 7 bases and V by 1 base; bases with no gene match: 3. Germline CDR1 reads LGHNA; CDR2 reads YNFKEQ. The CDR3 runs 15 residues. The CDR3 sequence is CASSQGLAGGLEQYF. As DNA, the CDR3 is TGTGCCAGCAGCCAAGGACTAGCGGGGGGGCTTGAGCAGTACTTC.

This clonotype was recorded many times. The J gene is TRBJ2-1, the V gene TRBV24-1; the D is unclear. The CDR3 is 14 residues long. The V end lost 9 bases, the J end lost 0 bases, and 11 bases lay between the germline ends. The germline gives CDR1 KGHDR, CDR2 SFDVKD. CDR3 DNA sequence: TGTGCCACCCCATACGATAGCTCCTACAATGAGCAGTTCTTC. Translation: CATPYDSSYNEQFF.

At least ten counts were recorded for this clonotype. This chain's CDR3 is CASSMRGNTEAFF. The CDR3, as DNA: TGTGCCAGTAGTATGAGGGGGAACACTGAAGCTTTCTTT. The chain combines TRBV19 with TRBJ1-1, with D possibly being TRBD1 (5 bases). CDR3 length: 13 amino acids. The germline V gene encodes CDR1 LNHDA and CDR2 SQIVND (reference sequence). V was trimmed by 3 bases and J by 1 base, leaving 6 bases between them.

The chain combines TRBV29-1 with TRBJ2-3, with a possible D match to TRBD1 (5 bases). The ends were cut back, 5 bases at V and 8 bases at J, with 8 bases in the middle. The CDR3 is 10 amino acids. Germline CDR1 SQVTM, CDR2 ANQGSEA. CDR3: CSVWTLTQYF. The CDR3 coding sequence is TGCAGCGTTTGGACACTTACGCAGTATTTT.

This clonotype was seen a few times. In DNA form, the CDR3 reads TGTGCCAGCAGCCAAGCTCAGGGGGCTTACGAGCAGTACTTC. Amino acids: CASSQAQGAYEQYF. The V call is TRBV3-1, the J call TRBJ2-7, with TRBD1 matching over 8 bases. Losses at the gene ends were 1 base for V and 4 bases for J; bases not matched to a gene: 3. The CDR3 runs to 14 residues. CDR1 and CDR2 from the germline V gene are LGHDT and YNNKEL (reference sequence).

This clonotype was seen many times. This chain connects TRBV20-1 to TRBJ1-1, with a weak D call TRBD1 (6 bases). The CDR3 contains 14 residues. Germline V gene data show CDR1 as DFQATT and CDR2 as SNEGSKA (reference sequence). V lost 2 bases and J lost 2, with 12 bases in between. Here the CDR3 DNA reads TGCAGTGCTAGAAAGGCAGGGGTTAACACTGAAGCTTTCTTT. Translated, it gives CSARKAGVNTEAFF.

Only a few counts were recorded for this clonotype. The J gene is TRBJ1-6, the V gene TRBV7-2, with D perhaps matching TRBD1 (6 bases). Trimming left V 1 base short and J 9 bases short, with 13 bases between. In germline, CDR1 is SGHTA, CDR2 FQGNSA. The CDR3 totals 15 residues. CDR3 bases: TGTGCCAGCAGCTTAGTTCGGGGGGCAGGTTCACCCCTCCACTTT. Protein sequence: CASSLVRGAGSPLHF.

The sample holds many counts of this clonotype. V is TRBV3-1 and J is TRBJ1-2; no definite D call. V lost 4 bases to trimming and J lost 4 bases, with 22 bases between them. The CDR3 extends over 17 amino acids. Germline lookup yields CDR1 LGHDT and CDR2 YNNKEL (reference sequence). CDR3 residues: CASSPQWRPTRSYGYTF. For the CDR3, the DNA is TGTGCCAGCAGCCCCCAATGGCGGCCGACGAGGAGCTATGGCTACACCTTC.

This clonotype was detected ten times or more. The chain couples TRBV5-1 to TRBJ2-2; D may be TRBD2 (7 bases). The CDR3 length is 16 residues. Trimming stripped 0 bases from V and 0 bases from J, with 9 bases between. In germline, CDR1 is SGHRS, CDR2 YFSETQ. The DNA of the CDR3 is TGCGCCAGCAGCTTGGACGGGGGGCCGAACACCGGGGAGCTGTTTTTT. It is translated as CASSLDGGPNTGELFF.

This clonotype was seen at least ten times. The rearrangement joins TRBV28 to TRBJ2-2; D unresolved. The germline V and J ends were trimmed by 5 bases and 7 bases, with 8 bases remaining between them. Germline V gene sequence: CDR1 MDHEN, CDR2 SYDVKM. This CDR3 spans 12 amino acids. In DNA form, the CDR3 reads TGTGCCAGCAGTGTGACGAACGGGGAGCTGTTTTTT. This sequence encodes CASSVTNGELFF.

This clonotype was detected many times. This chain uses TRBV28 with TRBJ2-7; 10 bases agree with TRBD1. V lost 2 bases to trimming and J lost 2 bases; unmatched junction nucleotides: 6. The CDR3 spans 16 residues. The V gene's germline CDR1 is MDHEN and CDR2 SYDVKM. This chain's CDR3 is CASSLLVGTGAYEQYF. Here the CDR3 DNA reads TGTGCCAGCAGTTTACTAGTTGGGACAGGGGCCTACGAGCAGTACTTC.